These T cell receptor beta chains were read from a single sample in a study of blood T cell repertoires in COVID-19. Only in-frame clones appear in the TCRdb table, and some are missing; sequencing was by immunoSEQ multiplex PCR. Among 70,000 to 90,000 clones listed, more than 60% were seen once. The sample consisted of peripheral blood. These TCRs come from a man in his 70s with acute or convalescent COVID-19. Both conserved end residues are part of each CDR3. The order of the fields is V gene, clone size, J gene, D gene, CDR3 protein, CDR3 DNA. The D gene is left open where the match is weak. The size of a clone is reported for some rows only, either as once, few or many, or as a class for expanded clones.

V gene: TRBV6-5
clone size: .
J gene: TRBJ2-3
D gene: TRBD2
CDR3 protein: CASGLAGESTDTQYF
CDR3 DNA: TGTGCCAGCGGACTAGCGGGGGAGAGCACAGATACGCAGTATTTT

V gene: TRBV7-2
clone size: .
J gene: TRBJ1-2
D gene: TRBD1
CDR3 protein: CASSYTGTAYGYTF
CDR3 DNA: TGTGCCAGCAGCTATACCGGGACAGCTTATGGCTACACCTTC

V gene: TRBV5-1
clone size: .
J gene: TRBJ1-1
D gene: TRBD1
CDR3 protein: CASSTGRTGQSGEAFF
CDR3 DNA: TGCGCCAGCAGCACCGGGAGGACAGGGCAATCTGGGGAAGCTTTCTTT

V gene: TRBV5-8
clone size: .
J gene: TRBJ1-3
D gene: .
CDR3 protein: CASSLANGVGRSGNTIYF
CDR3 DNA: TGTGCCAGCAGCTTGGCCAACGGGGTAGGACGCTCTGGAAACACCATATATTTT

V gene: TRBV2
clone size: few
J gene: TRBJ1-1
D gene: TRBD1
CDR3 protein: CASSQAGAGQGGEAFF
CDR3 DNA: TGTGCCAGCAGCCAAGCGGGCGCCGGACAGGGGGGTGAAGCTTTCTTT

V gene: TRBV11-3
clone size: .
J gene: TRBJ1-1
D gene: .
CDR3 protein: CASSQTGANTEAFF
CDR3 DNA: TGTGCCAGCAGCCAGACAGGAGCGAACACTGAAGCTTTCTTT

V gene: TRBV30
clone size: .
J gene: TRBJ2-1
D gene: .
CDR3 protein: CAWNRRGRDEQFF
CDR3 DNA: TGTGCCTGGAACAGACGGGGTCGGGATGAGCAGTTCTTC

V gene: TRBV28
clone size: once
J gene: TRBJ1-1
D gene: TRBD1
CDR3 protein: CASRNRGRPTEAFF
CDR3 DNA: TGTGCCAGCAGGAACAGGGGGCGCCCCACTGAAGCTTTCTTT

V gene: TRBV5-1
clone size: once
J gene: TRBJ2-1
D gene: TRBD2
CDR3 protein: CASSLWGLAGDNEQFF
CDR3 DNA: TGCGCCAGCAGCCTCTGGGGACTAGCGGGTGACAATGAGCAGTTCTTC

V gene: TRBV14
clone size: .
J gene: TRBJ1-1
D gene: .
CDR3 protein: CASSLRGLRGTEAFF
CDR3 DNA: TGTGCCAGCAGCCTAAGAGGACTTCGAGGAACTGAAGCTTTCTTT

V gene: TRBV4-1
clone size: once
J gene: TRBJ2-3
D gene: .
CDR3 protein: CASSYSRTDTQYF
CDR3 DNA: TGCGCCAGCAGTTACTCTCGCACAGATACGCAGTATTTT

V gene: TRBV7-2
clone size: .
J gene: TRBJ2-3
D gene: TRBD1
CDR3 protein: CASSSPRTGEYTDTQYF
CDR3 DNA: TGTGCCAGCAGCTCTCCTCGGACAGGGGAATACACAGATACGCAGTATTTT

V gene: TRBV3-1/TRBV3-2
clone size: .
J gene: TRBJ1-4
D gene: .
CDR3 protein: CASSPPGQPNEKLFF
CDR3 DNA: TGTGCCAGCAGCCCCCCAGGACAGCCTAATGAAAAACTGTTTTTT

V gene: TRBV6-5
clone size: .
J gene: TRBJ2-7
D gene: TRBD1
CDR3 protein: CASARTGEAEQYF
CDR3 DNA: TGTGCCAGTGCTCGGACAGGGGAGGCCGAGCAGTACTTC

V gene: TRBV5-4
clone size: .
J gene: TRBJ2-2
D gene: TRBD2
CDR3 protein: CASSSRTSGGAGELFF
CDR3 DNA: TGTGCCAGCAGCTCCCGGACTAGCGGGGGGGCCGGGGAGCTGTTTTTT

V gene: TRBV3-1/TRBV3-2
clone size: .
J gene: TRBJ2-5
D gene: .
CDR3 protein: CASSPGRQETQYF
CDR3 DNA: TGTGCCAGCAGCCCGGGAAGGCAAGAGACCCAGTACTTC

V gene: TRBV19
clone size: .
J gene: TRBJ2-7
D gene: TRBD1
CDR3 protein: CASSRTGLYEQYF
CDR3 DNA: TGTGCCAGTAGTAGGACAGGGCTCTACGAGCAGTACTTC

V gene: TRBV2
clone size: .
J gene: TRBJ2-7
D gene: .
CDR3 protein: CASSYPYGQYF
CDR3 DNA: TGTGCCAGCAGTTATCCCTACGGGCAGTACTTC

V gene: TRBV7-9
clone size: .
J gene: TRBJ2-2
D gene: .
CDR3 protein: CASSDRNTGELFF
CDR3 DNA: TGTGCCAGCTCAGACAGAAACACCGGGGAGCTGTTTTTT

V gene: TRBV11-2
clone size: once
J gene: TRBJ2-7
D gene: .
CDR3 protein: CASSLSRGASSYEQYF
CDR3 DNA: TGTGCCAGCAGCCTTTCCAGGGGGGCCAGCTCCTACGAGCAGTACTTC

V gene: TRBV29-1
clone size: .
J gene: TRBJ1-2
D gene: .
CDR3 protein: CSVAEGVELDYGYTF
CDR3 DNA: TGCAGCGTTGCTGAGGGGGTAGAGTTGGACTATGGCTACACCTTC

V gene: TRBV10-2
clone size: .
J gene: TRBJ2-3
D gene: TRBD2
CDR3 protein: CASRGGYTDTQYF
CDR3 DNA: TGCGCCAGCCGCGGGGGGTACACAGATACGCAGTATTTT

V gene: TRBV7-6
clone size: few
J gene: TRBJ2-2
D gene: TRBD2
CDR3 protein: CASSLAGAALNTGELFF
CDR3 DNA: TGTGCCAGCAGCCTAGCGGGGGCGGCTTTGAACACCGGGGAGCTGTTTTTT

V gene: TRBV19
clone size: .
J gene: TRBJ2-1
D gene: .
CDR3 protein: CASSPGGTYNEQFF
CDR3 DNA: TGTGCCAGTAGTCCCGGAGGAACCTACAATGAGCAGTTCTTC

V gene: TRBV5-6
clone size: .
J gene: TRBJ2-7
D gene: TRBD1
CDR3 protein: CASSLRPGTGIYEQYF
CDR3 DNA: TGTGCCAGCAGCTTGCGCCCCGGGACAGGTATTTACGAGCAGTACTTC

V gene: TRBV9
clone size: .
J gene: TRBJ1-2
D gene: .
CDR3 protein: CASPRGGYTF
CDR3 DNA: TGTGCCAGCCCCCGGGGGGGCTACACCTTC

V gene: TRBV18
clone size: .
J gene: TRBJ2-7
D gene: TRBD1
CDR3 protein: CASSSDRGAEQYF
CDR3 DNA: TGTGCCAGCTCATCCGACAGGGGGGCCGAGCAGTACTTC

V gene: TRBV5-1
clone size: .
J gene: TRBJ1-1
D gene: .
CDR3 protein: CASSLESSVEAFF
CDR3 DNA: TGCGCCAGCAGCTTGGAGTCATCGGTAGAAGCTTTCTTT

V gene: TRBV7-3
clone size: .
J gene: TRBJ2-2
D gene: TRBD1
CDR3 protein: CASSLAGTGGTGELFF
CDR3 DNA: TGTGCCAGCAGCTTAGCCGGGACAGGGGGCACCGGGGAGCTGTTTTTT

V gene: TRBV2
clone size: .
J gene: TRBJ2-3
D gene: TRBD2
CDR3 protein: CASSASSGGTDTQYF
CDR3 DNA: TGTGCCAGCAGCGCCTCCAGCGGGGGCACAGATACGCAGTATTTT

V gene: TRBV10-2
clone size: .
J gene: TRBJ1-5
D gene: TRBD1
CDR3 protein: CASRGTGGNQPQHF
CDR3 DNA: TGCGCCAGCAGAGGGACAGGGGGTAATCAGCCCCAGCATTTT

V gene: TRBV5-3
clone size: .
J gene: TRBJ1-5
D gene: TRBD1
CDR3 protein: CARSFYRGVNQPQHF
CDR3 DNA: TGTGCCAGAAGCTTTTACAGGGGAGTCAATCAGCCCCAGCATTTT

V gene: TRBV10-1
clone size: few
J gene: TRBJ2-2
D gene: TRBD1
CDR3 protein: CASSDMGQANTGELFF
CDR3 DNA: TGCGCCAGCAGTGACATGGGACAGGCAAACACCGGGGAGCTGTTTTTT

V gene: TRBV7-6
clone size: .
J gene: TRBJ2-2
D gene: TRBD2
CDR3 protein: CASSLAGTSGSTGELFF
CDR3 DNA: TGTGCCAGCAGCCTAGCTGGGACTAGCGGTTCCACCGGGGAGCTGTTTTTT

V gene: TRBV18
clone size: .
J gene: TRBJ2-5
D gene: .
CDR3 protein: CASSPGYGETQYF
CDR3 DNA: TGTGCCAGCTCACCGGGCTACGGAGAGACCCAGTACTTC

V gene: TRBV2
clone size: .
J gene: TRBJ2-1
D gene: .
CDR3 protein: CASRTPGYEQFF
CDR3 DNA: TGTGCCAGCAGGACTCCAGGGTATGAGCAGTTCTTC

V gene: TRBV5-4
clone size: .
J gene: TRBJ2-3
D gene: TRBD2
CDR3 protein: CASSPVAGGRTDTQYF
CDR3 DNA: TGTGCCAGCAGCCCGGTAGCGGGGGGCCGCACAGATACGCAGTATTTT

V gene: TRBV7-6
clone size: many
J gene: TRBJ2-1
D gene: TRBD1
CDR3 protein: CASSQEPDRTYNEQFF
CDR3 DNA: TGTGCCAGCAGCCAAGAACCGGACAGGACTTACAATGAGCAGTTCTTC

V gene: TRBV11-3
clone size: .
J gene: TRBJ2-2
D gene: .
CDR3 protein: CASSTGGRGTGELFF
CDR3 DNA: TGTGCCAGCAGCACGGGGGGCCGTGGCACCGGGGAGCTGTTTTTT

V gene: TRBV3-1/TRBV3-2
clone size: .
J gene: TRBJ2-7
D gene: TRBD1
CDR3 protein: CASSQGTGGEQYF
CDR3 DNA: TGTGCCAGCAGCCAAGGGACAGGCGGCGAGCAGTACTTC

V gene: TRBV18
clone size: .
J gene: TRBJ2-2
D gene: .
CDR3 protein: CASSPQWTAGELFF
CDR3 DNA: TGTGCCAGCTCACCACAATGGACAGCCGGGGAGCTGTTTTTT

V gene: TRBV28
clone size: .
J gene: TRBJ2-2
D gene: .
CDR3 protein: CATQGGGPNTGELFF
CDR3 DNA: TGTGCCACTCAGGGAGGGGGACCGAACACCGGGGAGCTGTTTTTT

V gene: TRBV7-9
clone size: .
J gene: TRBJ1-2
D gene: .
CDR3 protein: CASRFITDGYTF
CDR3 DNA: TGTGCCAGCAGATTTATAACGGATGGCTACACCTTC

V gene: TRBV10-3
clone size: .
J gene: TRBJ2-5
D gene: TRBD1
CDR3 protein: CAISDNDRVQETQYF
CDR3 DNA: TGTGCCATCAGTGATAACGACAGGGTCCAAGAGACCCAGTACTTC

V gene: TRBV27
clone size: .
J gene: TRBJ2-2
D gene: TRBD1
CDR3 protein: CASSPRTGGYTGELFF
CDR3 DNA: TGTGCCAGCAGTCCTCGGACAGGCGGTTACACCGGGGAGCTGTTTTTT

V gene: TRBV7-2
clone size: .
J gene: TRBJ1-2
D gene: TRBD1
CDR3 protein: CASSSRTGSYGYTF
CDR3 DNA: TGTGCCAGCAGCTCCCGGACAGGGAGCTATGGCTACACCTTC

V gene: TRBV18
clone size: few
J gene: TRBJ2-2
D gene: TRBD1
CDR3 protein: CASSPGTGRTNTGELFF
CDR3 DNA: TGTGCCAGCTCACCCGGGACAGGGAGAACGAACACCGGGGAGCTGTTTTTT

V gene: TRBV15
clone size: .
J gene: TRBJ2-3
D gene: .
CDR3 protein: CATTADQRRPTDTQYF
CDR3 DNA: TGTGCCACCACCGCCGACCAGCGGCGACCCACAGATACGCAGTATTTT

V gene: TRBV6-5
clone size: .
J gene: TRBJ2-2
D gene: TRBD1
CDR3 protein: CASSYGTGRAGELFF
CDR3 DNA: TGTGCCAGCAGTTATGGGACAGGAAGAGCCGGGGAGCTGTTTTTT

V gene: TRBV11-2
clone size: .
J gene: TRBJ2-7
D gene: .
CDR3 protein: CASSLLGGVPHEQYF
CDR3 DNA: TGTGCCAGCAGCTTATTAGGGGGAGTACCCCACGAGCAGTACTTC

V gene: TRBV27
clone size: .
J gene: TRBJ2-2
D gene: .
CDR3 protein: CASSLPTGELFF
CDR3 DNA: TGTGCCAGCAGTTTACCGACCGGGGAGCTGTTTTTT

V gene: TRBV5-1
clone size: .
J gene: TRBJ1-6
D gene: .
CDR3 protein: CASSLEGQFSSYNSPLHF
CDR3 DNA: TGCGCCAGCAGCTTGGAAGGACAGTTCAGCTCCTATAATTCACCCCTCCACTTT

V gene: TRBV18
clone size: once
J gene: TRBJ1-1
D gene: .
CDR3 protein: CASSPGDTLNTEAFF
CDR3 DNA: TGTGCCAGCTCACCAGGGGACACATTAAACACTGAAGCTTTCTTT